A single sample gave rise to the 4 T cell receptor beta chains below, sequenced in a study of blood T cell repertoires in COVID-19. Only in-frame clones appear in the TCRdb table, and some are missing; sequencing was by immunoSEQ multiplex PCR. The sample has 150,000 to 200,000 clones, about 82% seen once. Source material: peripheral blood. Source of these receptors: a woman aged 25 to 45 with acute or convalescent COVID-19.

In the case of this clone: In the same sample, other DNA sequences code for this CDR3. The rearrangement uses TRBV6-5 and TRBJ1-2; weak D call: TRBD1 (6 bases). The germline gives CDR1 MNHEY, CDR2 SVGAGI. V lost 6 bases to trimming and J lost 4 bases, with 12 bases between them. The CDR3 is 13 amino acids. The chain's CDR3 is CASRTTGSYGYTF. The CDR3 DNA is TGTGCCAGCAGAACGACAGGCTCCTATGGCTACACCTTC.

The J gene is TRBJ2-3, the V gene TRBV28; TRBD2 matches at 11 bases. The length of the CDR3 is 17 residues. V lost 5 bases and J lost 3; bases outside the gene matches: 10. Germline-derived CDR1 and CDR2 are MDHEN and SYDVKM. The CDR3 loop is CASSRLERLAGTDTQYF. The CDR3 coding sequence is TGTGCCAGCAGTAGACTTGAGAGACTAGCGGGGACAGATACGCAGTATTTT.

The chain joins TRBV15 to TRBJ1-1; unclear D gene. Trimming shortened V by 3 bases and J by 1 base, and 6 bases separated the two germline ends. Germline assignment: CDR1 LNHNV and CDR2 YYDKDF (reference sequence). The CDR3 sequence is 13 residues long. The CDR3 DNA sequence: TGTGCCACCAGCAGGTACAGGAACACTGAAGCTTTCTTT. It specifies CATSRYRNTEAFF.

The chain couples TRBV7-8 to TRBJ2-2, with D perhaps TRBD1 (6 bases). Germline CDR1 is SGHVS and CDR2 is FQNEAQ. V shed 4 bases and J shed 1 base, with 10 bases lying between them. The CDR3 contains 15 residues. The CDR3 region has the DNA TGTGCCAGCAGCTCGACAGGAGTGAACACCGGGGAGCTGTTTTTT. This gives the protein CASSSTGVNTGELFF.